A single T cell receptor (beta chain) is shown here with its context. Its specificity is not known. Clones were sequenced by immunoSEQ multiplex PCR, and TCRdb holds only the in-frame ones, with some missing. The data show 65,000 to 95,000 clones, around nine tenths seen once. The sample originates from a study of OX40 agonist ivuxolimab in advanced cancers. Broader study findings: With doses of 0.1 to 3.0 mg/kg, CD4+ and CD8+ blood T cells had undergone clonal expansion by week 6.

The V end lost 2 bases, the J end lost 1 base, and 13 bases lay between the germline ends. Germline V gene sequence: CDR1 MNHEY, CDR2 SMNVEV (reference sequence). The CDR3 is made up of 16 amino acids. The clonotype was recovered from an adult with an advanced solid tumor such as melanoma, head and neck, liver or kidney cancer. This sample comprised CD4+ or CD8+ T cells sorted from blood, obtained in a trial of the OX40 agonist ivuxolimab. The chain employs TRBV27 and TRBJ2-3, with D unresolved. The CDR3 sequence is CASSLGAVGRTDTQYF. DNA of the CDR3: TGTGCCAGCAGTTTAGGCGCGGTTGGGCGCACAGATACGCAGTATTTT.